This T cell receptor (beta chain) appears in the sequencing data of a study of T cells after yellow fever vaccination. Looking at the study overall: The fractions with low cell numbers were processed using SMART-Seq v4 Ultra Low Input.

J was trimmed by 6 bases and V by 3 bases; bases with no gene match: 6. This CDR3 has 15 residues. CDR1 and CDR2 from the germline V gene are LGHDT and YNNKEL (reference sequence). General study results and limits: Detected again after the booster were most primary-vaccination clones, at almost 97% CD4 and about 89% CD8. Overlap between CD4 and CD8 compartments was detected for a small share of clonotypes.

By 5'RACE template switching, TCR cDNA was produced, with a universal primer site and UMIs added in the process. TCRdb re-analysed the 5' RACE reads in MiXCR, keeping a single row per CDR3 protein. The repertoire holds about 220,000 distinct CDR3 sequences, with approximately 3.3% as singletons. This clonotype was picked up a small number of times. Antigen specificity is unknown. The specimen comprised CD4+ T cells sorted from PBMCs, sampled 10 days after the yellow fever booster vaccination. The chain uses TRBV3-1 and TRBJ2-7; the match to TRBD2 covers 12 bases. The sequence was obtained from a man between 18 and 29 years old who received the YFV17D yellow fever vaccine. The CDR3 sequence is CASSQTSGGTTEQYF. The CDR3 nucleotides are TGTGCCAGCAGCCAGACTAGCGGGGGTACAACCGAGCAGTACTTC.